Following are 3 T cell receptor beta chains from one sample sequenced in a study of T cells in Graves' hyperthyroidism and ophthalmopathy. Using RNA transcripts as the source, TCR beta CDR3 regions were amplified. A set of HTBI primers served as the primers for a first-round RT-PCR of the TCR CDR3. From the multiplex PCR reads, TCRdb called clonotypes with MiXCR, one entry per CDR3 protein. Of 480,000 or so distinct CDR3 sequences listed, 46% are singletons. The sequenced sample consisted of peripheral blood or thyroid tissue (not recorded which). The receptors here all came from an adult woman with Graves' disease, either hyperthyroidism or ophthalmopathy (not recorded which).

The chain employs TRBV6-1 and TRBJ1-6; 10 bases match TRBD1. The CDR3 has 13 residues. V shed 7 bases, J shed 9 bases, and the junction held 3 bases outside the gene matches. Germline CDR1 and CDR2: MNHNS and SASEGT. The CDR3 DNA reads TGTGCCAGCATGCGGACAGGGGGTTCACCCCTCCACTTT. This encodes CASMRTGGSPLHF.

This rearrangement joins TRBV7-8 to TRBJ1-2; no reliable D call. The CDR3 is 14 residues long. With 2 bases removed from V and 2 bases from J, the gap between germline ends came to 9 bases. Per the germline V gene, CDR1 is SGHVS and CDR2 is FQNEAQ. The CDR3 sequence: CASSLSRTNYGYTF. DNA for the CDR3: TGTGCCAGCAGCTTAAGTCGCACAAACTATGGCTACACCTTC.

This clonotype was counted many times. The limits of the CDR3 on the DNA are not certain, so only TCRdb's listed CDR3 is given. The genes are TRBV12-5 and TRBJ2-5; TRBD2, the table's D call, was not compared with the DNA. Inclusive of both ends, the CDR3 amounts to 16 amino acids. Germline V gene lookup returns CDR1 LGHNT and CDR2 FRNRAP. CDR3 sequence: CASGLGTGSPEETQYF.